This T cell receptor beta chain was sequenced for a study of CD8+ T cells in alopecia areata. Germline V gene sequence: CDR1 MNHEY, CDR2 SVGAGI. The CDR3 has 14 amino acids. Deletions cut 8 bases from V and 6 bases from J, with 17 bases between. Stated treatment: oral pan-JAK inhibitor, 5-10 mg twice daily. Sequencing used cDNA as its template, made by extracting RNA and reverse transcribing it. This table comes from immunoSEQ multiplex PCR, and its TCRdb copy is limited to in-frame clones, with some not included. The sample consists of about 200,000 clones, 35% to 45% of them appearing once. This clonotype was obtained from a human donor with alopecia areata. V usage is TRBV6-5 and J usage is TRBJ2-4; the D gene is possibly TRBD1 (6 bases). Sequences were derived from CD4+ T cells sorted from blood, sampled at approximately week 31, from a patient treated with tofacitinib. The CDR3 here is CASWSRDIGNIQYF. DNA of the CDR3: TGTGCCAGCTGGAGCCGGGACATTGGAAACATTCAGTACTTC.